The rows below give T cell receptor beta chains drawn from one sample of a study of cytomegalovirus exposure and HLA in healthy donors. Measured with immunoSEQ multiplex PCR; TCRdb has only the in-frame clones, and not every one. This table holds around 180,000 clones, around 87% found once. The sequenced material came from PBMCs. Every receptor here comes from a woman between 18 and 29 years old in good health and CMV-seronegative. CDR3s include the opening cysteine and the closing phenylalanine or tryptophan. Each record gives: clone size, CDR3 length, V gene, J gene, D gene, CDR3 protein, CDR3 DNA. D genes are given only for firm matches. Clone size is not always given. Where it is, it says once, few, many or a class for expanded clones.

-	16	TRBV6-5	TRBJ2-5	TRBD2	CASSYSTSGTQETQYF	TGTGCCAGCAGTTACTCAACTAGCGGGACGCAAGAGACCCAGTACTTC
-	14	TRBV28	TRBJ2-7	TRBD2	CASSSPGGSYEQYF	TGTGCCAGCAGTTCCCCCGGGGGGTCATACGAGCAGTACTTC
once	14	TRBV10-3	TRBJ2-7	TRBD2	CAISVGGSLNEQYF	TGTGCCATCAGTGTTGGCGGGAGCTTGAACGAGCAGTACTTC
-	15	TRBV4-1	TRBJ2-7	-	CASSQAGTPAYEQYF	TGCGCCAGCAGCCAAGCCGGGACTCCCGCCTACGAGCAGTACTTC
-	13	TRBV7-8	TRBJ2-1	-	CASSSTTSSEQFF	TGTGCCAGCAGCTCAACCACTAGTTCTGAGCAGTTCTTC
-	15	TRBV18	TRBJ1-1	TRBD1	CASSPIQDRGTEAFF	TGTGCCAGCTCACCAATTCAGGACAGGGGAACTGAAGCTTTCTTT
-	15	TRBV2	TRBJ1-6	TRBD1	CASTPGQGLAAALHF	TGTGCCAGCACCCCGGGACAGGGGCTCGCGGCGGCCCTCCACTTT
-	12	TRBV30	TRBJ1-2	-	CAWGAQGGGYTF	TGTGCCTGGGGGGCCCAGGGAGGTGGCTACACCTTC
-	15	TRBV6-5	TRBJ1-2	-	CASSYSDTVGRGYTF	TGTGCCAGCAGTTACTCTGACACCGTAGGGAGAGGCTACACCTTC
-	14	TRBV30	TRBJ2-2	-	CAWKEGINTGELFF	TGTGCCTGGAAGGAGGGAATAAACACCGGGGAGCTGTTTTTT
-	14	TRBV19	TRBJ1-5	TRBD1	CASSSRTGHQPQHF	TGTGCCAGTAGTTCTAGGACAGGGCACCAGCCCCAGCATTTT
-	15	TRBV5-8	TRBJ1-4	TRBD1	CASSPGQGANEKLFF	TGTGCCAGCAGCCCAGGACAGGGGGCTAATGAAAAACTGTTTTTT
-	14	TRBV18	TRBJ2-7	-	CASSPGQSSYEQYF	TGTGCCAGCTCACCGGGGCAGAGCTCCTACGAGCAGTACTTC
-	14	TRBV6-5	TRBJ1-2	TRBD1	CASTVRQGLNGYTF	TGTGCCAGCACCGTAAGACAGGGACTTAATGGCTACACCTTC
-	16	TRBV6-1	TRBJ1-6	TRBD1	CASSEGTGTGYSPLHF	TGTGCCAGCAGTGAGGGAACCGGGACAGGGTATTCACCCCTCCACTTT
once	13	TRBV5-4	TRBJ1-1	-	CASSTQRNTEAFF	TGTGCCAGCAGCACACAGAGGAACACTGAAGCTTTCTTT
-	16	TRBV2	TRBJ2-7	-	CASRPLWGDPSYEQYF	TGTGCCAGCAGGCCCCTTTGGGGGGACCCATCCTACGAGCAGTACTTC
-	13	TRBV30	TRBJ2-7	TRBD1	CAWRTGEGYEQYF	TGTGCCTGGAGGACAGGGGAAGGGTACGAGCAGTACTTC
once	14	TRBV5-4	TRBJ2-5	-	CASRNDRRQETQYF	TGTGCCAGCAGAAACGACAGGAGACAAGAGACCCAGTACTTC
-	16	TRBV19	TRBJ2-3	TRBD1	CASTPGQIFSTDTQYF	TGTGCCAGTACCCCGGGACAGATTTTTAGCACAGATACGCAGTATTTT
-	16	TRBV11-2	TRBJ2-7	TRBD1	CASSTKRDRDSYEQYF	TGTGCCAGCAGCACCAAACGGGACAGGGACTCCTACGAGCAGTACTTC
-	17	TRBV11-3	TRBJ1-2	-	CASSPRGGPPANYGYTF	TGTGCCAGCAGCCCAAGGGGGGGACCGCCGGCTAACTATGGCTACACCTTC
-	13	TRBV5-1	TRBJ2-7	-	CASSLFYSYEQYF	TGCGCCAGCAGCCTTTTCTACTCCTACGAGCAGTACTTC
few	14	TRBV9	TRBJ1-4	TRBD1	CASSVGGGLEKLFF	TGTGCCAGCAGCGTAGGAGGGGGCCTGGAAAAACTGTTTTTT
-	14	TRBV9	TRBJ1-4	-	CASSVEIGTGELFF	TGTGCCAGCAGCGTAGAAATAGGGACGGGGGAACTGTTTTTT
-	14	TRBV5-1	TRBJ2-1	-	CASSEGEAYNEQFF	TGCGCCAGCAGCGAGGGAGAGGCCTACAATGAGCAGTTCTTC
-	13	TRBV6-1	TRBJ2-7	-	CASNIDRTYEQYF	TGTGCCAGCAACATTGACAGAACCTACGAGCAGTACTTC
-	12	TRBV29-1	TRBJ2-7	TRBD1	CSVRTGSYEQYF	TGCAGCGTTCGGACAGGGAGTTACGAGCAGTACTTC
-	14	TRBV6-1	TRBJ2-1	-	CASSERSKYNEQFF	TGTGCCAGCAGTGAACGGTCCAAGTACAATGAGCAGTTCTTC
-	14	TRBV15	TRBJ2-7	-	CATSRDQGNYEQYF	TGTGCCACCAGCAGAGATCAGGGGAACTACGAGCAGTACTTC
-	13	TRBV29-1	TRBJ1-2	-	CSVEEPTFYGYTF	TGCAGCGTTGAGGAGCCGACTTTCTATGGCTACACCTTC
-	16	TRBV5-4	TRBJ2-2	TRBD2	CASSPGLAGVSGELFF	TGTGCCAGCAGCCCGGGACTAGCGGGAGTTTCCGGGGAGCTGTTTTTT
-	18	TRBV5-4	TRBJ1-1	TRBD1	CASSLALGGRGRSTEAFF	TGTGCCAGCAGCTTGGCGCTAGGGGGCAGGGGGCGAAGCACTGAAGCTTTCTTT
-	17	TRBV25-1	TRBJ2-7	TRBD2	CASSDTGLAGATYEQYF	TGTGCCAGCAGTGATACGGGACTAGCGGGAGCCACCTACGAGCAGTACTTC
-	15	TRBV19	TRBJ2-1	-	CASSILGGGYNEQFF	TGTGCCAGTAGTATATTGGGAGGGGGTTACAATGAGCAGTTCTTC
-	13	TRBV30	TRBJ1-5	TRBD1	CAWSSQGNQPQHF	TGTGCCTGGAGTTCACAGGGGAATCAGCCCCAGCATTTT
-	12	TRBV30	TRBJ2-7	-	CAWGAGSYGQYF	TGTGCCTGGGGGGCAGGGTCCTACGGGCAGTACTTC
-	14	TRBV19	TRBJ2-7	TRBD1	CASSIAGQGYEQYF	TGTGCCAGTAGTATCGCGGGACAGGGCTACGAGCAGTACTTC
-	15	TRBV6-4	TRBJ2-3	TRBD2	CASSDLAGGTDTQYF	TGTGCCAGCAGTGACTTAGCGGGAGGGACAGATACGCAGTATTTT
once	15	TRBV6-5	TRBJ2-5	TRBD2	CASSYGLAGGPTQYF	TGTGCCAGCAGTTATGGGCTAGCGGGAGGGCCGACCCAGTACTTC
-	14	TRBV19	TRBJ2-7	TRBD1	CASTPDRTTYEQYF	TGTGCCAGTACCCCGGACAGGACCACCTACGAGCAGTACTTC
-	14	TRBV28	TRBJ2-2	-	CASSTGHYTGELFF	TGTGCCAGCAGTACCGGACATTACACCGGGGAGCTGTTTTTT
-	15	TRBV27	TRBJ1-6	-	CASSYRDTYNSPLHF	TGTGCCAGCAGTTACCGGGACACCTATAATTCACCCCTCCACTTT
-	15	TRBV10-3	TRBJ1-4	-	CAISSQGPGNEKLFF	TGTGCCATCAGTTCCCAGGGTCCCGGTAATGAAAAACTGTTTTTT
few	13	TRBV10-1	TRBJ1-1	-	CASSLAGWTEAFF	TGCGCCAGCAGTCTGGCGGGATGGACTGAAGCTTTCTTT
-	14	TRBV7-9	TRBJ1-4	-	CASRKGATNEKLFF	TGTGCCAGCAGAAAGGGGGCAACTAATGAAAAACTGTTTTTT
-	18	TRBV2	TRBJ2-3	-	CASRLMPPDTLSTDTQYF	TGTGCCAGCAGGCTAATGCCCCCTGACACCCTTAGCACAGATACGCAGTATTTT
-	11	TRBV7-9	TRBJ2-5	-	CASARGETQYF	TGTGCCAGCGCCCGGGGGGAGACCCAGTACTTC
-	13	TRBV28	TRBJ2-1	-	CASSLHSYNEQFF	TGTGCCAGCAGTTTACACAGCTACAATGAGCAGTTCTTC